The 23 T cell receptor beta chains listed next were all sequenced from one sample in a study of CD4 T cells in relation to SARS-CoV-2 and coronaviruses. Using immunoSEQ multiplex PCR, the repertoire was profiled, and TCRdb retains in-frame clones only, with some absent. The data show about 18,000 clones, with approximately 78% seen just once and about 16% held by the top ten. Before the COVID-19 pandemic, during about 2011-2018, CD4+ T cells were taken from unexposed donors. After less than 11 days of culture, CD4+ T cells were isolated. These receptors' antigens are unknown. The sample consisted of CD4+ T cells from PBMCs, cultured in vitro. Source of these receptors: a human donor in good health.

The chain employs TRBV18 and TRBJ1-3, with a weak D call TRBD1 (5 bases). Germline V gives CDR1 KGHSH, CDR2 LQKENI. V was pared by 3 bases and J by 0 bases, with 15 bases between. The CDR3 totals 17 residues. CDR3 bases: TGTGCCAGCTCACCGCGAATTGACAGCTCCTCTGGAAACACCATATATTTT. Protein product: CASSPRIDSSSGNTIYF.

This chain links TRBV5-1 with TRBJ2-7, with D uncertain. V was shortened by 4 bases and J by 3 bases, with 14 bases between the two germline ends. The CDR3 has 14 residues. Germline CDR1 is SGHRS and CDR2 is YFSETQ. CDR3 nucleotide sequence: TGCGCCAGCAGCCCATCCGGACGGAGCTACGAGCAGTACTTC. The encoded protein is CASSPSGRSYEQYF.

The chain links TRBV24-1 to TRBJ2-2; 8 nucleotides align to TRBD1. Germline CDR1 reads KGHDR; CDR2 reads SFDVKD. The junction had 1 base not matched to a gene; V was cut back by 7 bases and J by 1 base. This CDR3 contains 14 residues. The CDR3 is CATRGQGNTGELFF. The DNA of the CDR3 is TGTGCCACCAGAGGACAGGGGAACACCGGGGAGCTGTTTTTT.

The chain combines TRBV6-5 with TRBJ1-1, with 8 bases that match TRBD1. V lost 6 bases to trimming and J lost 1 base; unmatched junction nucleotides: 4. Germline V gives CDR1 MNHEY, CDR2 SVGAGI. The CDR3 runs to 14 residues. CDR3 region: CASRDGQGNTEAFF. For the CDR3, the DNA is TGTGCCAGCAGAGATGGACAGGGGAACACTGAAGCTTTCTTT.

The rearrangement links TRBV7-2 to TRBJ1-5, with D hard to call. The V gene's germline CDR1 is SGHTA and CDR2 FQGNSA. Trimming cost V 5 bases and J 5 bases, with 13 bases left between them. This CDR3 has 14 residues. The chain's CDR3 is CASSKLGGYQPQHF. The DNA of the CDR3 is TGTGCCAGCAGCAAATTAGGAGGATATCAGCCCCAGCATTTT.

The chain is built from TRBV6-5 and TRBJ2-2; possible D gene TRBD1, 7 bases. Deletions cut 1 base from V and 7 bases from J, with 16 bases between. The length of the CDR3 is 16 residues. Germline lookup yields CDR1 MNHEY and CDR2 SVGAGI. The CDR3 here is CASSYWATGEDGELFF. CDR3 bases: TGTGCCAGCAGTTACTGGGCTACAGGGGAGGACGGGGAGCTGTTTTTT.

The rearrangement links TRBV3-1 (or the pseudogene TRBV3-2) to TRBJ2-1, with 10 bases identical to TRBD2. The V segment lost 2 bases and the J segment 6 bases; nucleotides outside the gene matches: 1. Germline CDR1 and CDR2: LGHDT and YNNKEL (reference sequence). The CDR3 loop spans 14 amino acids. The CDR3 bases are TGTGCCAGCAGCCAACTAGCGGGAGTCAATGAGCAGTTCTTC. This gives the protein CASSQLAGVNEQFF.

The genes are TRBV2 and TRBJ2-3; D not resolved. Trimming took 5 bases from V and 0 from J, leaving 9 bases between them. The CDR3 extends over 14 amino acids. The germline CDR1 and CDR2 sequences are SNHLY and FYNNEI. In DNA form, the CDR3 reads TGTGCCAGCAGTCAATTCACAAGCACAGATACGCAGTATTTT. Protein: CASSQFTSTDTQYF.

This clone was counted between two and nine times. The chain recombines TRBV6-6 with TRBJ2-2; TRBD1 matches 7 bases. Per germline, CDR1 MNHNY and CDR2 SVGAGI (reference sequence). The junction had 9 bases not matched to a gene; V was cut back by 4 bases and J by 4 bases. The CDR3 loop spans 16 amino acids. This CDR3 reads CASSSDLDRATGELFF. CDR3 DNA sequence: TGTGCCAGCAGTTCCGACCTTGACAGGGCCACCGGGGAGCTGTTTTTT.

The genes are TRBV5-1 and TRBJ2-5; 10 nucleotides match TRBD2. From germline, CDR1 is SGHRS and CDR2 YFSETQ. The CDR3 consists of 14 residues. V gave up 3 bases and J gave up 7 bases; unmatched junction bases: 6. The CDR3 is CASSSTSGLGTQYF. The DNA for the CDR3 is TGCGCCAGCAGCTCGACTAGCGGGTTGGGGACCCAGTACTTC.

The gene calls are TRBV19 and TRBJ1-2; 7 bases fit TRBD1. The CDR3 has 14 amino acids. CDR1 is LNHDA and CDR2 is SQIVND in the germline V gene (reference sequence). The ends lost 3 bases at V and 2 bases at J; junction bases unmatched: 3. In DNA, the CDR3 is TGTGCCAGTAGTATGCAGGGGGGGAACTATGGCTACACCTTC. As protein: CASSMQGGNYGYTF.

V is TRBV5-1 and J is TRBJ1-1; the D gene is possibly TRBD1 (5 bases). The V gene's germline CDR1 is SGHRS and CDR2 YFSETQ. The ends were cut back, 0 bases at V and 8 bases at J, with 11 bases in the middle. The length of the CDR3 is 13 residues. DNA for the CDR3: TGCGCCAGCAGCTTGGGAGACAGACAGGAAGCTTTCTTT. Encoded protein: CASSLGDRQEAFF.

The chain employs TRBV12-3 or TRBV12-4 and TRBJ1-3; D unclear. Trimming removed 5 bases at V and 4 bases at J, with 6 bases between. This CDR3 is built from 12 residues. CDR3 DNA sequence: TGTGCCAGCAGTCTCGGAGGAAACACCATATATTTT. This codes for CASSLGGNTIYF.

This clone was observed a few times. This chain connects TRBV2 to TRBJ2-1, with 7 bases aligning to TRBD2. V lost 7 bases, J lost 6 bases, and 9 bases stayed unmatched. Germline loops: CDR1 SNHLY, CDR2 FYNNEI. The CDR3 is made up of 14 amino acids. The CDR3: CASTERAGLNEQFF. The CDR3 nucleotides read TGTGCCAGCACCGAACGAGCGGGGCTCAATGAGCAGTTCTTC.

The chain employs TRBV29-1 and TRBJ2-7; TRBD2 is a possible D gene (5 bases). CDR3 length equals 15 residues. CDR1 is SQVTM and CDR2 is ANQGSEA in the germline V gene. V gave up 7 bases and J gave up 5 bases, with 24 bases separating them. The CDR3, as DNA: TGCAGCGCCGAAGGCGAGGGCGTGGGAAAAAACGAGCAGTACTTC. It yields the protein CSAEGEGVGKNEQYF.

The genes are TRBV7-7 and TRBJ2-2, with D hard to call. The V and J ends lost 3 bases and 1 base respectively, with 6 bases between them. The CDR3 is made up of 14 amino acids. Germline V gene sequence: CDR1 SSHAT, CDR2 FNYEAQ (reference sequence). The CDR3 here is CASSLGRNTGELFF. DNA of the CDR3: TGTGCCAGCAGCTTGGGCCGGAACACCGGGGAGCTGTTTTTT. The complete variable domain, with remaining parts taken from reference TRBV7-7 and TRBJ2-2, reads GAGVSQSPRYKVTKRGQDVTLRCDPISSHATLYWYQQALGQGPEFLTYFNYEAQPDKSGLPSDRFSAERPEGSISTLTIQRTEQRDSAMYRCASSLGRNTGELFFGEGSRLTVL.

This chain links TRBV6-5 with TRBJ2-3; 11 positions agree with TRBD1. This CDR3 comprises 15 residues. Germline V gene data show CDR1 as MNHEY and CDR2 as SVGAGI. V was clipped by 5 bases and J by 3 bases; unmatched bases: 4. CDR3 loop: CASSTGTGGTDTQYF. CDR3 nucleotide sequence: TGTGCCAGCAGTACCGGGACAGGGGGGACAGATACGCAGTATTTT.

The J gene is TRBJ2-5, the V gene TRBV24-1; 8 nucleotides align to TRBD2. CDR1 and CDR2 (germline): KGHDR, SFDVKD. The trim removed 8 bases at V and 5 bases at J, leaving 6 bases unmatched. This CDR3 is 13 amino acids long. The CDR3 spells CATNDGRGETQYF. In nucleotides, the CDR3 is TGTGCCACCAACGACGGGAGGGGGGAGACCCAGTACTTC.

The chain carries TRBV2 and TRBJ2-3; D is uncertain. With 4 bases removed from V and 5 bases from J, the gap between germline ends came to 10 bases. This CDR3 has 13 residues. The germline CDR1 and CDR2 sequences are SNHLY and FYNNEI. The CDR3 loop is CASSARTVDTQYF. The DNA of the CDR3 is TGTGCCAGCAGTGCCCGGACCGTAGATACGCAGTATTTT.

V gene TRBV29-1 combines with J gene TRBJ1-2; no reliable D call. V lost 4 bases and J 4 bases, leaving 7 bases between the germline ends. Germline V gives CDR1 SQVTM, CDR2 ANQGSEA. This CDR3 is built from 11 residues. Here the CDR3 reads CSVVDTYGYTF. The DNA of the CDR3 is TGCAGCGTTGTCGACACCTATGGCTACACCTTC.

Comment on this clone: Other DNA sequences in the sample encode the same CDR3. The chain uses TRBV11-3 and TRBJ1-3; 9 bases line up with TRBD1. Trimming removed 5 bases from V and 2 bases from J; junction bases left unmatched: 4. Germline V gives CDR1 SGHNT, CDR2 YENEEA. The CDR3 has 15 residues. The CDR3 DNA reads as TGTGCCAGCAGCCCAGGACAGGGGCCTGGAAACACCATATATTTT. This gives the protein CASSPGQGPGNTIYF.

The genes are TRBV10-3 and TRBJ2-7; D is uncertain. Germline CDR1 and CDR2: ENHRY and SYGVKD. There are 15 residues in the CDR3. The V end was cut by 2 bases, the J end by 0 bases, with 11 bases between. The DNA of the CDR3 is TGTGCCATCAGTGAGCTCCGGGTCGGCTCCTACGAGCAGTACTTC. It is translated as CAISELRVGSYEQYF.

The rearrangement joins TRBV20-1 to TRBJ2-3; TRBD2 matches at 8 bases. The CDR3 runs to 14 residues. After removal of 3 bases from V and 5 bases from J, the junction contained 7 bases not matched to a gene. The germline CDR1 and CDR2 sequences are DFQATT and SNEGSKA (reference sequence). CDR3 bases: TGCAGTGCTAGTCCCAGCGGGAGTGGAGATACGCAGTATTTT. This gives the protein CSASPSGSGDTQYF.